The rows below give T cell receptor beta chains drawn from one sample of a study of cytomegalovirus exposure and HLA in healthy donors. Assay: immunoSEQ multiplex PCR; the TCRdb copy retains only in-frame clones and omits some. The sample has about 210,000 clones, roughly 90% seen once; the top ten hold 0.31%. The source material was PBMCs. Receptor source: a woman aged 25 to 39 in good health and CMV-seronegative. Both conserved end residues are part of each CDR3. The D gene is left open where the match is weak. Rows give clone size only sometimes, using once, few, many, or a class for an expanded clone.

V,D,size,J,DNA,CDR3
TRBV28,TRBD1,-,TRBJ2-7,TGTGCCAGCAGTTCGACAGGGGGGTTTTACGAGCAGTACTTC,CASSSTGGFYEQYF
TRBV2,-,-,TRBJ2-7,TGTGCCAGCAGGACAGAGACCTACGAGCAGTACTTC,CASRTETYEQYF
TRBV28,TRBD1,-,TRBJ2-5,TGTGCCAGCAGTCGCCCTACAGGGGGCGTGGAGACCCAGTACTTC,CASSRPTGGVETQYF
TRBV6-5,-,-,TRBJ1-1,TGTGCCAGCAGCCCTCTACCGGGGGGAAGCACTGAAGCTTTCTTT,CASSPLPGGSTEAFF
TRBV6-1,-,once,TRBJ2-7,TGTGCCAGCAGTGAACTGACAGAGCAGTACTTC,CASSELTEQYF
TRBV4-2,TRBD2,-,TRBJ2-5,TGTGCCAGCAGCCAACCGACTAGCGGGGGGGAGACCCAGTACTTC,CASSQPTSGGETQYF
TRBV29-1,-,few,TRBJ1-1,TGCAGCGTTCGGACAGACCCAAACACTGAAGCTTTCTTT,CSVRTDPNTEAFF
TRBV30,TRBD2,-,TRBJ2-3,TGTGCCTGGAGTTTAGCGGGAGGCACAGATACGCAGTATTTT,CAWSLAGGTDTQYF
TRBV19,-,-,TRBJ2-2,TGTGCCAGCACTAGCCTAGGCACCGGGGAGCTGTTTTTT,CASTSLGTGELFF
TRBV4-2,-,-,TRBJ1-5,TGTGCCAGCAGCCAAGGGGCTCAGCCCCAGCATTTT,CASSQGAQPQHF
TRBV5-1,-,-,TRBJ1-5,TGCGCCAGCAGCTTGGAGGGGGAACACCCCCAGCATTTT,CASSLEGEHPQHF
TRBV2,TRBD2,once,TRBJ2-1,TGTGCCAGCAGCTCTAGCGGGAGTAATGAGCAGTTCTTC,CASSSSGSNEQFF
TRBV7-9,TRBD1,-,TRBJ2-7,TGTGCCAGCAGCTCACAGGGGCCCAACGAGCAGTACTTC,CASSSQGPNEQYF
TRBV5-4,TRBD2,once,TRBJ2-1,TGTGCCAGCAGCAATCTAGCGGGAGGGCGACGGGAGCAGTTCTTC,CASSNLAGGRREQFF
TRBV10-3,TRBD2,-,TRBJ2-2,TGTGCCATCAGTGAACTAGCGGGAGGAGCCGGGGAGCTGTTTTTT,CAISELAGGAGELFF
TRBV6-6,TRBD1,-,TRBJ2-3,TGTGCCACCGACCCGAGAGGACAGGTGACAGATACGCAGTATTTT,CATDPRGQVTDTQYF
TRBV2,TRBD2,-,TRBJ2-2,TGTGCCAGCAGCAGGCTAGCGGGGGGTAACACCGGGGAGCTGTTTTTT,CASSRLAGGNTGELFF
TRBV28,TRBD1,-,TRBJ1-3,TGTGCCAGCAGTTTAAGTGGGACAGGGGGCCCTATCTCTGGAAACACCATATATTTT,CASSLSGTGGPISGNTIYF
TRBV27,-,few,TRBJ1-5,TGTGCCAGCAGTTTAAACCGGGGCAATCAGCCCCAGCATTTT,CASSLNRGNQPQHF
TRBV6-1,-,-,TRBJ1-2,TGTGCCAGCAGTTTATCAGGGGACGGCTACACCTTC,CASSLSGDGYTF
TRBV5-4,-,-,TRBJ2-4,TGTGCCAGCAGCATGGACAGCCACATTCAGTACTTC,CASSMDSHIQYF
TRBV29-1,TRBD2,-,TRBJ2-7,TGCAGCGTTGAAGATCCAGCACTAGCGGGAGGACACTACGAGCAGTACTTC,CSVEDPALAGGHYEQYF
TRBV28,TRBD1,-,TRBJ2-1,TGTGCCAGCAGTAACCTATCCGGGACAGGGGAAAATGAGCAGTTCTTC,CASSNLSGTGENEQFF
TRBV7-2,-,few,TRBJ2-3,TGTGCCAGCAGCTTTAGCGGCACAGATACGCAGTATTTT,CASSFSGTDTQYF
TRBV9,TRBD2,-,TRBJ2-5,TGTGCCAGCAGCGTCGGGAGGGTGTGGGGGCAGGGAGAGACCCAGTACTTC,CASSVGRVWGQGETQYF
TRBV19,-,-,TRBJ2-4,TGTGCCAGTAGTACCCGCAGGGTCTCAGAAAACATTCAGTACTTC,CASSTRRVSENIQYF
TRBV30,-,-,TRBJ1-1,TGTGCCTGGAGAGGAAGCGGGAACACTGAAGCTTTCTTT,CAWRGSGNTEAFF
TRBV4-1,TRBD1,-,TRBJ1-1,TGCGCCAGCAGGCGAAGCACAGGGGTGCACACTGAAGCTTTCTTT,CASRRSTGVHTEAFF
TRBV7-9,TRBD1,-,TRBJ2-7,TGTGCCAGCAGCCCGACAGGGAGCTACTACGAGCAGTACTTC,CASSPTGSYYEQYF
TRBV19,-,-,TRBJ1-1,TGTGCCAGTAGTAGCTGGACAGAGAACACTGAAGCTTTCTTT,CASSSWTENTEAFF
TRBV6-4,TRBD1,-,TRBJ1-2,TGTGCCAGCAGAGCCGGGACAGGGGAGTACTATGGCTACACCTTC,CASRAGTGEYYGYTF
TRBV29-1,-,few,TRBJ1-1,TGCAGCGTTGAGGGGACACAAGGCACTGAAGCTTTCTTT,CSVEGTQGTEAFF
TRBV19,TRBD2,few,TRBJ2-7,TGTGCCAGTAGTCCTTCTAGCGGGGGACCCTACGAGCAGTACTTC,CASSPSSGGPYEQYF
TRBV6-1,-,-,TRBJ1-5,TGTGCCAGCAAACCAGATTATCAGCCCCAGCATTTT,CASKPDYQPQHF
TRBV5-4,-,-,TRBJ2-3,TGTGCCAGCAGCCTCGAGAGACGGGGACGACAGGCGGATACGCAGTATTTT,CASSLERRGRQADTQYF
TRBV6-6,TRBD1,-,TRBJ2-5,TGTGCCAGCAGGGGACAGCACCAAGAGACCCAGTACTTC,CASRGQHQETQYF
TRBV18,-,-,TRBJ1-2,TGTGCCAGCTCACCAGGGGGGAGAAGCTATGGCTACACCTTC,CASSPGGRSYGYTF
TRBV4-2,TRBD2,once,TRBJ2-7,TGTGCCAGCAGCCGGGGACTAGCGGGGGGTTTTAGCTCCTACGAGCAGTACTTC,CASSRGLAGGFSSYEQYF
TRBV7-2,TRBD2,-,TRBJ2-5,TGTGCCAGCAGCTTCGCGGAGCGGGGGGGTAGGGAGACCCAGTACTTC,CASSFAERGGRETQYF
TRBV19,-,few,TRBJ1-5,TGTGCCAGTAGGAGAACCCTTAATCAGCCCCAGCATTTT,CASRRTLNQPQHF
TRBV23-1,-,-,TRBJ1-2,TGCGCCAGCAGTCCCGACCGGGGAAATGGCTACACCTTC,CASSPDRGNGYTF
TRBV30,TRBD2,-,TRBJ2-5,TGTGCCTGGAGTGTTGGGTATTGGTTAGCGGGGGTTCGTCGAGAGACCCAGTACTTC,CAWSVGYWLAGVRRETQYF
TRBV5-1,TRBD1,-,TRBJ2-7,TGCGCCAGCATGTCCGGGACAGGGGACTACGAGCAGTACTTC,CASMSGTGDYEQYF
TRBV7-6,TRBD1,-,TRBJ2-2,TGTGCCAGCAGCCCTAGGGCCGGGACAGGGACCACCGGGGAGCTGTTTTTT,CASSPRAGTGTTGELFF
TRBV5-6,-,-,TRBJ2-3,TGTGCCAGCAGCTTATTTTTACAGGGAGGGGATACGCAGTATTTT,CASSLFLQGGDTQYF
TRBV2,TRBD1,-,TRBJ1-5,TGTGCCAGCAGTGAACTTGGACAGGCTAATCAGCCCCAGCATTTT,CASSELGQANQPQHF
TRBV28,-,-,TRBJ1-4,TGTGCCAGCAGTTCGATTCGGGGTAATGAAAAACTGTTTTTT,CASSSIRGNEKLFF
TRBV18,-,-,TRBJ2-7,TGTGCCAGCTCACCACCGTTCGGGGAAATGAGCTACGAGCAGTACTTC,CASSPPFGEMSYEQYF
TRBV10-1,-,-,TRBJ1-4,TGCGCCAGCAGCAACGGGGTTAATCGAGGTCATGAAAAACTGTTTTTT,CASSNGVNRGHEKLFF